This TCR beta chain was found in a study of blood T cell repertoires in COVID-19. About the study: Nucleic acid was either cDNA or gDNA, and it came from T cells, B-cell-depleted T cells, or PBMCs.

Germline loops: CDR1 LNHDA, CDR2 SQIVND (reference sequence). With V trimmed by 3 bases and J by 8 bases, 3 bases remained unmatched. This CDR3 has 12 residues. Method: immunoSEQ multiplex PCR; TCRdb's copy keeps in-frame clones and lacks some. The sample records roughly 140,000 clones, around 81% being singletons. The clonotype was recovered from a human donor in a cohort sampled during active COVID-19. The rearrangement joins TRBV19 to TRBJ1-1; 7 bases align to TRBD1. The source material was peripheral blood. CDR3: CASSMKDREAFF. CDR3 in DNA: TGTGCCAGTAGTATGAAGGACAGGGAAGCTTTCTTT.